This paragraph covers one T cell receptor (beta chain) sequence. The sample comes from a study of T cell changes during pregnancy in multiple sclerosis. The data were produced by immunoSEQ multiplex PCR, yet TCRdb's version contains in-frame clones alone and is incomplete. Of about 60,000 clones listed, around 93% were seen once; the top ten hold 0.85%. The origin of this receptor is a female donor with multiple sclerosis, enrolled in a pregnancy study. Sequencing used peripheral blood, obtained in the first trimester of pregnancy.

CDR3 bases: TGTGCCAGCAGCTCCCGGGGTAGGAGCACCGGGGAGCTGTTTTTT. Its protein is CASSSRGRSTGELFF. The chain recombines TRBV7-3 with TRBJ2-2; D perhaps matches TRBD2 (5 bases). V was cut by 4 bases and J by 4 bases, with 13 bases left in between. The CDR3 has 15 amino acids. Germline V CDR1 and CDR2: SGHTA, FQGTGA.